This TCR beta chain was sequenced in a study of long-term antiretroviral therapy in people with HIV. Running of the v3.0 immunoSEQ assay took place at survey level. Using immunoSEQ multiplex PCR, the repertoire was profiled, and TCRdb retains in-frame clones only, with some absent. The sample includes some 28,000 clones, about 85% of them seen just once. A word on this clone: The antigen is unknown.

The V end was cut by 6 bases, the J end by 4 bases, with 16 bases between. The CDR3 loop spans 13 amino acids. CDR1 is SQVTM and CDR2 is ANQGSEA in the germline V gene. Study-wide points: Those clones which expanded before ART made up the dominant part of the repertoire at all time points.

The sample was unsorted PBMCs, taken 3 years after starting antiretroviral therapy. The receptor was isolated from a man aged 35-49 years with HIV. V usage is TRBV29-1 and J usage is TRBJ2-7, with a tentative D call TRBD2 (5 bases). The DNA of the CDR3 is TGCAGCGTAGTGGCGGGCCCGGGGTACGAGCAGTACTTC. Translation: CSVVAGPGYEQYF.